This T cell receptor beta chain was found in a study of identical twins. Study observations and caveats: Cross-sectional statistics underpinned the conclusions; the same donors were not followed.

Regarding this clonotype: Its antigen is not known.

TCRdb analysed the 5' RACE reads with MiXCR anew, one entry per CDR3 protein. The sample lists about 890,000 distinct CDR3 sequences; about 12% were seen once. Germline CDR1 LGHDT, CDR2 YNNKEL (reference sequence). V trimming: 0 bases; J trimming: 6 bases; junction bases outside the gene matches: 13. The length of the CDR3 is 18 residues. In addition, the sample was reused for a study of yellow fever vaccine responses in identical twins. That report adds: It has been reported that, in twins, the vaccine T cell response seemed partly convergent and partly personalized.

Sequenced input: PBMCs. This chain links TRBV3-1 with TRBJ2-1; TRBD1 aligns across 8 bases. The TCR sequence derives from a woman aged 18 to 35 in good health. The CDR3 nucleotides are TGTGCCAGCAGCCAAGAGTCCCTCCGGCAGGGGGCTGCCAATGAGCAGTTCTTC. Translating gives CASSQESLRQGAANEQFF.